Each of the 27 T cell receptor beta chains below was sequenced from the same sample in a study of metastatic and nonmetastatic thyroid tumors. Thyroid surgery had not been preceded by any treatment in any patient. MiXCR was used by TCRdb to re-call the PCR reads. The sample includes roughly 28,000 clones, about a quarter of them seen just once. Material: blood. These receptors were collected from a female donor with papillary thyroid cancer or a benign thyroid nodule (not recorded which). Some clones in this sample may be carry-over from other donors' samples.

The chain joins TRBV4-2 to TRBJ1-2; D is perhaps TRBD1 (5 bases). The CDR3 runs to 14 residues. Trimming took 4 bases from V and 4 from J, leaving 13 bases between them. CDR1 is LGHNA, CDR2 YNFKEQ, per germline. The CDR3 protein is CASSPAPGGYGYTF. In nucleotides, the CDR3 is TGTGCCAGCAGCCCCGCCCCCGGGGGCTATGGCTACACCTTC.

This clone was seen ten or more times. The rearrangement uses TRBV28 and TRBJ2-5; 7 bases line up with TRBD1. J gave up 4 bases and V 5 bases, and 10 bases lay outside the gene matches. CDR1 is MDHEN and CDR2 is SYDVKM in the germline V gene. The CDR3 contains 15 residues. CDR3 nucleotide sequence: TGTGCCAGCAGTCCTCCGACAGGGATTCGAGAGACCCAGTACTTC. Its protein product is CASSPPTGIRETQYF.

In its sample, this clone is medium-sized. J is TRBJ2-7 and V is TRBV20-1; weak D call: TRBD1 (8 bases). The CDR3 spans 13 residues. Germline V gene lookup returns CDR1 DFQATT and CDR2 SNEGSKA (reference sequence). The ends were cut back, 5 bases at V and 3 bases at J, with 14 bases in the middle. CDR3 residues: CSAWGGTGYEQYF. In DNA form, the CDR3 reads TGCAGTGCTTGGGGGGGGACAGGCTACGAGCAGTACTTC.

This clone occurred many times. The chain employs TRBV6-5 and TRBJ2-1; 11 nucleotides align to TRBD2. V lost 2 bases to trimming and J lost 6 bases; unmatched junction nucleotides: 3. Germline assignment: CDR1 MNHEY and CDR2 SVGAGI. The length of the CDR3 is 15 residues. The CDR3 nucleotides are TGTGCCAGCAGTTACAGGGGGACTAGCGGCAATGAGCAGTTCTTC. It translates to CASSYRGTSGNEQFF.

Many counts were recorded for this clone. This may arise from a read error, as a much more abundant clone is one base away. This sample also contains other DNA sequences that code for the same CDR3. The CDR3, as DNA: TGTGCCAGCGTATCGACAGCCCATAATTCACCCCTCCACTTT. Translated: CASVSTAHNSPLHF. The genes are TRBV6-1 and TRBJ1-6; a possible D gene is TRBD1 (5 bases). The germline gives CDR1 MNHNS, CDR2 SASEGT. The V gene lost 8 bases and the J gene lost 5 bases, with 13 bases spanning the gap. This CDR3 spans 14 amino acids.

The chain uses TRBV27 and TRBJ2-7; no firm D call. The CDR3 length is 15 residues. Germline lookup yields CDR1 MNHEY and CDR2 SMNVEV (reference sequence). V dropped 3 bases and J dropped 4 bases, with 16 bases sitting between them. CDR3 sequence reads: CASSFRGSDLYEQYF. CDR3 nucleotides: TGTGCCAGCAGTTTTAGAGGTTCTGATCTATACGAGCAGTACTTC.

This clone is medium-sized within its sample. The chain employs TRBV9 and TRBJ2-1, with a weak D call TRBD1 (5 bases). The CDR3 loop spans 15 amino acids. Germline assignment: CDR1 SGDLS and CDR2 YYNGEE. Trimming removed 3 bases from V and 0 bases from J, with 10 bases in between. The CDR3 nucleotides read TGTGCCAGCAGCGAGACAGACAGCTCCTACAATGAGCAGTTCTTC. It yields the protein CASSETDSSYNEQFF.

The CDR3 DNA reads TGCGCCAGCAGCTTGAGGCAGATAACAGGGGACTCACCCCTCCACTTT. Protein product: CASSLRQITGDSPLHF. V usage is TRBV5-1 and J usage is TRBJ1-6; 7 bases agree with TRBD1. Germline CDR1 is SGHRS and CDR2 is YFSETQ. The CDR3 has 16 amino acids. Trimming removed 1 base from V and 10 bases from J; junction bases left unmatched: 11.

This clone turned up a few times. A much larger clone is a single base away; this may be a read error. The sample contains more than one DNA sequence encoding this CDR3. This chain uses TRBV13 with TRBJ2-3; 12 bases line up with TRBD2. CDR3 length equals 13 residues. Trimming took 8 bases from V and 6 from J; bases not matched to a gene: 3. The germline CDR1 and CDR2 sequences are PRHDT and FYEKMQ (reference sequence). CDR3 sequence: CASGLAGLDTQYF. CDR3 nucleotide sequence: TGTGCCAGCGGACTAGCGGGACTTGATACGCAGTATTTT.

This clone was counted many times. The chain is built from TRBV10-3 and TRBJ1-5, with D possibly TRBD1 on 5 matching bases. The CDR3 contains 15 residues. Germline V gene lookup returns CDR1 ENHRY and CDR2 SYGVKD. Trimming took off 0 bases at V and 4 bases at J, with 10 bases between the two ends. CDR3 DNA: TGTGCCATCAGTGAGTCGGATGGGGCGAATCAGCCCCAGCATTTT. Encoded protein: CAISESDGANQPQHF.

By proportion, this clone is medium-sized. The rearrangement links TRBV12-3 or TRBV12-4 to TRBJ2-3; D ambiguous. Trimming left V 6 bases short and J 1 base short, with 14 bases between. This CDR3 spans 15 amino acids. Written as DNA, the CDR3 is TGTGCCAGCAGCCCTAGTGGTCGAGGCACAGATACGCAGTATTTT. As protein: CASSPSGRGTDTQYF.

This clone was counted many times. This chain links TRBV12-3 or TRBV12-4 with TRBJ2-1; unclear D gene. V dropped 5 bases and J dropped 2 bases, with 10 bases sitting between them. The length of the CDR3 is 14 residues. The CDR3, as DNA: TGTGCCAGCAGTGGGATTCACCCCTACAATGAGCAGTTCTTC. Protein sequence: CASSGIHPYNEQFF.

By share of the sample, this clone is medium-sized. This chain uses TRBV6-1 with TRBJ2-7; 11 positions match TRBD1. The CDR3 loop spans 15 amino acids. V lost 6 bases to trimming and J lost 2 bases; unmatched junction nucleotides: 6. Germline CDR1 MNHNS, CDR2 SASEGT. CDR3 nucleotides: TGTGCCAGCAGGGACCCGGGACAGGGGGCCTACGAGCAGTACGTC. Residues: CASRDPGQGAYEQYV.

This clone showed up many times. This sequence joins TRBV5-4 and TRBJ2-1; D ambiguous. CDR3 length: 15 residues. The germline V gene encodes CDR1 SGHNT and CDR2 YYREEE (reference sequence). V was trimmed by 1 base and J by 0 bases, leaving 8 bases between them. The CDR3 DNA sequence: TGTGCCAGCAGCTTGTCTCCAAGCTCCTACAATGAGCAGTTCTTC. Translating gives CASSLSPSSYNEQFF.

By frequency in the sample, this clone is medium-sized. The chain employs TRBV27 and TRBJ1-2, with unresolved D. The germline V gene has CDR1 MNHEY and CDR2 SMNVEV (reference sequence). The CDR3 extends over 13 amino acids. V dropped 6 bases and J dropped 6 bases, with 14 bases sitting between them. CDR3 nucleotides: TGTGCCAGCAGGACCCCGGGGAGGGATGGCTACACCTTC. This gives the protein CASRTPGRDGYTF.

This clone came up many times. This rearrangement joins TRBV10-2 to TRBJ1-1; D ambiguous. Germline V gives CDR1 WSHSY, CDR2 SAAADI. This CDR3 comprises 14 residues. V was pared by 10 bases and J by 2 bases, with 17 bases between. The CDR3 DNA follows: TGCGCCACAGTTACCAGGAATCCTAACACTGAAGCTTTCTTT. It specifies CATVTRNPNTEAFF.

This clone was observed many times. A much more abundant neighbour one base away suggests this may be a read error. This sample includes further DNA sequences coding for the same CDR3. This chain uses TRBV10-3 with TRBJ2-5; no definite D call. Germline-derived CDR1 and CDR2 are ENHRY and SYGVKD. Trimming removed 3 bases from V and 11 bases from J, with 19 bases in between. There are 14 residues in the CDR3. CDR3 sequence: CAISDSTPVATQYF. The CDR3 region has the DNA TGTGCCATCAGTGATTCGACCCCCGTGGCGACTCAGTACTTC.

The V and J genes are TRBV6-2 or TRBV6-3 and TRBJ1-1; TRBD1 aligns across 7 bases. Trimming at V came to 6 bases and at J to 4 bases, leaving 14 bases not matched to a gene. The germline CDR1 and CDR2 sequences are MNHEY and SVGEGT. This CDR3 has 16 residues. The CDR3 sequence: CASRSSGQPTVTEAFF. CDR3 nucleotide sequence: TGTGCCAGCAGATCCTCGGGACAGCCCACGGTCACTGAAGCTTTCTTT.

This clone was counted many times. In DNA form, the CDR3 reads TGCGCCAGCAGGAAGGACCCAGGAGGGGAAAACATTCAGTACTTC. Translating gives CASRKDPGGENIQYF. The rearrangement uses TRBV4-1 and TRBJ2-4; perhaps TRBD2 as D (6 bases). The germline V gene encodes CDR1 MGHRA and CDR2 YSYEKL. V lost 6 bases, J lost 5 bases, and 17 bases lay in between. This CDR3 is built from 15 residues.

This clone has just one count. The chain joins TRBV12-3 or TRBV12-4 to TRBJ2-3, with TRBD2 matching 8 bases. V shed 11 bases, J shed 4 bases, and the junction held 11 bases outside the gene matches. The CDR3 sequence is 14 residues long. CDR3 in DNA: TGTGCCGTCACTAGAAGCGGGAGAGCAGATACGCAGTATTTT. Translating gives CAVTRSGRADTQYF.

In this sample, this clone turned up many times. The J gene is TRBJ1-4, the V gene TRBV25-1; 9 bases agree with TRBD1. After removal of 4 bases from V and 8 bases from J, the junction contained 5 bases not matched to a gene. CDR3 length: 14 residues. CDR1 MGHDK and CDR2 SYGVNS come from the germline V gene. The CDR3 DNA is TGTGCCAGCAGTGGGGGACAGGGCGGCGAAAAACTGTTTTTT. It codes for CASSGGQGGEKLFF.

Comment on this clone: Mismatch with germline at one junction end may stem from a read error. The chain uses TRBV12-3 or TRBV12-4 and TRBJ2-2; unclear D gene. The CDR3 sequence is 14 residues long. CDR3 amino acids: CASSLAIGTGELFF. The CDR3 DNA follows: TGTGCCAGCAGCTTAGCTATCGGGACCGGGGAGCTGTTTTTT.

This clone was recorded at least ten times. V is TRBV24-1 and J is TRBJ1-5; D is perhaps TRBD1 (6 bases). The V end lost 10 bases, the J end lost 0 bases, and 12 bases lay between the germline ends. The germline V gene encodes CDR1 KGHDR and CDR2 SFDVKD. This CDR3 spans 14 amino acids. The CDR3 is CATSGTLSNQPQHF. DNA of the CDR3: TGTGCCACTTCCGGGACACTTAGCAATCAGCCCCAGCATTTT.

There are many counts of this clone. The rearrangement joins TRBV6-1 to TRBJ1-1; D is unresolved. CDR3 size: 13 residues. Germline assignment: CDR1 MNHNS and CDR2 SASEGT. V was trimmed by 5 bases and J by 1 base, leaving 8 bases between them. The CDR3 sequence is CASSHRQNTEAFF. The CDR3 DNA is TGTGCCAGCAGTCACCGACAGAACACTGAAGCTTTCTTT.

This clone was counted ten times or more. The gene calls are TRBV3-1 and TRBJ2-4; D possibly corresponds to TRBD2 (5 bases). The CDR3 runs to 12 residues. Trimming took 1 base from V and 11 from J, leaving 9 bases between them. CDR1 and CDR2 (germline): LGHDT, YNNKEL (reference sequence). This CDR3 reads CASSQGGSFQYF. The CDR3 coding sequence is TGTGCCAGCAGCCAAGGTGGGAGTTTTCAGTACTTC.

The J gene is TRBJ1-5, the V gene TRBV19; the D is unclear. This CDR3 has 15 amino acids. Trimming pared 5 bases from V and 1 base from J, leaving 12 bases between. Per germline, CDR1 LNHDA and CDR2 SQIVND (reference sequence). CDR3 protein: CASSDRAGSNQPQHF. The CDR3 DNA reads as TGTGCCAGTAGTGACCGGGCAGGCAGCAATCAGCCCCAGCATTTT.

V is TRBV7-9 and J is TRBJ2-5; 7 positions match TRBD1. The CDR3 extends over 14 amino acids. Germline V gene data show CDR1 as SEHNR and CDR2 as FQNEAQ (reference sequence). V shed 1 base and J 1 base; nucleotides not matched to a gene: 0. The DNA for the CDR3 is TGTGCCAGCAGCTTAGGGGACAGCCAAGAGACCCAGTACTTC. This translates into CASSLGDSQETQYF.